This T cell receptor beta chain was retrieved from a study of beta chain features in type 1 diabetes. Regarding the study as a whole: Insertions at VDJ junctions were less frequent in type 1 diabetes patients. These patients also deleted more nucleotides at the same junctions.

Of the isolated RNA, all was reverse transcribed, and so the sequenced material was expressed TCRB transcripts. Assay used: immunoSEQ multiplex PCR; TCRdb lists only in-frame clones, some missing. The table includes 350,000 to 450,000 clones, more than 12% detected once. This clone is a singleton in its sample. The antigen is not known. The CDR3 sequence is 14 residues long. Germline CDR1 is SGDLS and CDR2 is YYNGEE. V was clipped by 2 bases and J by 7 bases, with 15 bases between them. The specimen was naive CD4+ T cells from blood. This TCR was sampled from a woman in her late teens or twenties in good health. The V gene is TRBV9, the J gene TRBJ1-2; D unresolved. CDR3 coding DNA: TGTGCCAGCAGCGTTGAGGGAGGGAGCGGTGGCTACACCTTC. Protein sequence: CASSVEGGSGGYTF. Complete variable domain (other parts from reference TRBV9 and TRBJ1-2): DSGVTQTPKHLITATGQRVTLRCSPRSGDLSVYWYQQSLDQGLQFLIQYYNGEERAKGNILERFSAQQFPDLHSELNLSSLELGDSALYFCASSVEGGSGGYTFGSGTRLTVV.